These 28 T cell receptor beta chains were all obtained from the same sample, sequenced in a study of blood T cell repertoires in COVID-19. Clones were read by immunoSEQ multiplex PCR, and TCRdb kept only the in-frame ones, dropping some. The sample contains some 170,000 clones, about 80% of which appear only once. The sample consisted of peripheral blood. These receptors were taken from a woman in her 70s with acute or convalescent COVID-19.

The chain links TRBV4-2 to TRBJ2-1, with TRBD2 identical over 8 bases. Germline V gene lookup returns CDR1 LGHNA and CDR2 YNFKEQ. The CDR3 consists of 15 residues. J gave up 1 base and V 2 bases, and 1 base lay outside the gene matches. The CDR3 protein is CASSQRGRSYNEQFF. CDR3 coding DNA: TGTGCCAGCAGCCAACGCGGGAGGTCCTACAATGAGCAGTTCTTC.

The chain joins TRBV5-6 to TRBJ1-2; a possible D gene is TRBD1 (6 bases). V was cut by 1 base and J by 2 bases, with 9 bases left in between. In germline, CDR1 is SGHDT, CDR2 YYEEEE. The CDR3 has 14 residues. The CDR3 region is CASSLTGKNYGYTF. The CDR3, as DNA: TGTGCCAGCAGCTTGACAGGGAAGAACTATGGCTACACCTTC.

The rearrangement links TRBV11-2 to TRBJ2-7; 15 bases line up with TRBD2. The CDR3 length is 17 residues. V was pared by 4 bases and J by 4 bases, with 8 bases of the junction left unmatched. The germline V gene has CDR1 SGHAT and CDR2 FQNNGV. The CDR3 loop is CASSSGLAGGSTYEQYF. CDR3 in DNA: TGTGCCAGCAGCTCGGGACTAGCGGGAGGTTCCACATACGAGCAGTACTTC.

In DNA, the CDR3 is TGTGCCAGCAGCGTAGGGCACGGGACAGGTCCCCAAGAGACCCAGTACTTC. It encodes CASSVGHGTGPQETQYF. The chain employs TRBV9 and TRBJ2-5; 8 bases line up with TRBD1. Per germline, CDR1 SGDLS and CDR2 YYNGEE. Losses at the gene ends were 0 bases for V and 1 base for J; bases not matched to a gene: 8. CDR3 length: 17 residues.

V gene TRBV3-1 (or the pseudogene TRBV3-2) combines with J gene TRBJ2-1; 12 positions agree with TRBD2. This CDR3 has 18 amino acids. With V trimmed by 1 base and J by 9 bases, 13 bases remained unmatched. Germline CDR1 and CDR2: LGHDT and YNNKEL (reference sequence). The CDR3 nucleotides are TGTGCCAGCAGCCAAGGCATACGACTAGCGGGAGTCGACGGTGAGCAGTTCTTC. Translated: CASSQGIRLAGVDGEQFF.

This clone appeared a few times. This sequence joins TRBV10-3 and TRBJ2-7; 10 bases fit TRBD1. Trimming at V came to 8 bases and at J to 2 bases, leaving 9 bases not matched to a gene. CDR1 and CDR2 from the germline V gene are ENHRY and SYGVKD. The CDR3 runs to 15 residues. The CDR3 loop is CAIQDGTGATYEQYF. The DNA for the CDR3 is TGTGCCATCCAAGATGGGACAGGGGCGACCTACGAGCAGTACTTC.

The V and J genes are TRBV30 and TRBJ2-1; D unresolved. The CDR3 is made up of 16 amino acids. The germline CDR1 and CDR2 sequences are GTSNPN and SVGIG (reference sequence). Trimming cost V 6 bases and J 7 bases, with 25 bases left between them. CDR3 nucleotide sequence: TGTGCCTGCCGAACGGTTCGCGGCCCACGCCGGAATGAGCAGTTCTTC. It encodes CACRTVRGPRRNEQFF.

The V call is TRBV4-1, the J call TRBJ1-2, with D possibly TRBD1 on 5 matching bases. CDR3 length: 13 amino acids. V lost 1 base, J lost 6 bases, and 9 bases lay in between. CDR1 MGHRA and CDR2 YSYEKL come from the germline V gene. CDR3 protein: CASSQVQGDGYTF. For the CDR3, the DNA is TGCGCCAGCAGCCAAGTTCAGGGCGATGGCTACACCTTC.

The chain is built from TRBV5-1 and TRBJ2-1; 9 bases are shared with TRBD2. Germline V gives CDR1 SGHRS, CDR2 YFSETQ. The CDR3 runs to 16 residues. V shed 4 bases and J 3 bases; nucleotides not matched to a gene: 8. CDR3 nucleotide sequence: TGCGCCAGCAGCCTTTCTGCGGGAGGGGACTACAATGAGCAGTTCTTC. Its translation: CASSLSAGGDYNEQFF.

CDR3 protein: CASSEEPLDRGTFSRHDSYEQYF. CDR3 DNA sequence: TGTGCCAGCAGTGAAGAGCCCTTAGACAGGGGAACATTCTCTCGGCACGACTCCTACGAGCAGTACTTC. The chain combines TRBV6-1 with TRBJ2-7; 8 positions agree with TRBD1. The CDR3 totals 23 residues. V dropped 1 base and J dropped 0; count of bases not matched to a gene: 26. Looked up from germline, CDR1 is MNHNS and CDR2 is SASEGT.

This clone was seen only a few times. The chain combines TRBV7-9 with TRBJ1-4, with TRBD1 matching 8 bases. The V gene end was trimmed by 6 bases and the J gene end by 8 bases; junction bases not matched to a gene: 8. CDR1 and CDR2 (germline): SEHNR, FQNEAQ (reference sequence). The CDR3 loop spans 14 amino acids. The chain's CDR3 is CASRGQGAFEKLFF. The CDR3 bases are TGTGCCAGCAGGGGTCAGGGGGCATTCGAAAAACTGTTTTTT.

The genes are TRBV5-8 and TRBJ1-1, with TRBD1 as a possible D gene (6 bases). The CDR3 covers 15 residues. The V end lost 5 bases, the J end lost 1 base, and 15 bases lay between the germline ends. Germline V gives CDR1 SGHTS, CDR2 YDEGEE. CDR3 nucleotide sequence: TGTGCCAGCAGGGAACAGGACAGAAAGAACACTGAAGCTTTCTTT. This encodes CASREQDRKNTEAFF.

The chain links TRBV6-6 to TRBJ2-7, with TRBD1 identical over 7 bases. CDR3 length equals 14 residues. The V gene's germline CDR1 is MNHNY and CDR2 SVGAGI (reference sequence). Trimming cost V 6 bases and J 1 base; bases outside gene matches: 6. The CDR3 nucleotides are TGTGCCAGCAGGCCGGGACAGACATCCTACGAGCAGTACTTC. Protein sequence: CASRPGQTSYEQYF.

By sample share, this clone is medium-sized. This chain connects TRBV19 to TRBJ2-7; the D gene is possibly TRBD1 (6 bases). Germline CDR1 and CDR2: LNHDA and SQIVND (reference sequence). V dropped 5 bases and J dropped 3 bases, with 11 bases sitting between them. The CDR3 totals 13 residues. The DNA for the CDR3 is TGTGCCAGTAGTCCCGGGACAAACTACGAGCAGTACTTC. Translating gives CASSPGTNYEQYF.

The rearrangement links TRBV5-1 to TRBJ2-6; 7 bases map to TRBD1. From germline, CDR1 is SGHRS and CDR2 YFSETQ. V lost 0 bases, J lost 2 bases, and 2 bases stayed unmatched. This CDR3 spans 16 amino acids. In DNA, the CDR3 is TGCGCCAGCAGCTTGGTTACAGGGGCTGGGGCCAACGTCCTGACTTTC. Translation gives CASSLVTGAGANVLTF.

This clone came up once. The chain employs TRBV4-1 and TRBJ2-5, with 10 bases matching TRBD2. Germline-derived CDR1 and CDR2 are MGHRA and YSYEKL. CDR3 length: 16 residues. V dropped 3 bases and J dropped 4; count of bases not matched to a gene: 8. CDR3 loop: CASSQGLAFSRETQYF. CDR3 nucleotide sequence: TGCGCCAGCAGCCAGGGACTAGCGTTTTCTCGAGAGACCCAGTACTTC.

J is TRBJ2-2 and V is TRBV7-9; D gene uncertain. CDR1 SEHNR and CDR2 FQNEAQ come from the germline V gene (reference sequence). V shed 3 bases and J shed 6 bases, with 11 bases lying between them. The CDR3 has 14 residues. The CDR3 DNA is TGTGCCAGCAGCTTTTCGGAGAAGCCCGGGGAGCTGTTTTTT. Protein sequence: CASSFSEKPGELFF.

A single count supports this clone. V is TRBV29-1 and J is TRBJ1-2, with 9 bases that match TRBD1. CDR3 length: 13 residues. The germline V gene encodes CDR1 SQVTM and CDR2 ANQGSEA. With V trimmed by 4 bases and J by 2 bases, 2 bases remained unmatched. CDR3 protein: CSVGQGENYGYTF. DNA for the CDR3: TGCAGCGTTGGACAGGGGGAAAACTATGGCTACACCTTC. Full variable domain (rest looked up from reference TRBV29-1 and TRBJ1-2): SAVISQKPSRDICQRGTSLTIQCQVDSQVTMMFWYRQQPGQSLTLIATANQGSEATYESGFVIDKFPISRPNLTFSTLTVSNMSPEDSSIYLCSVGQGENYGYTFGSGTRLTVV.

The chain combines TRBV10-3 with TRBJ2-7; D perhaps matches TRBD1 (5 bases). V was shortened by 0 bases and J by 0 bases, with 6 bases between the two germline ends. The germline V gene has CDR1 ENHRY and CDR2 SYGVKD. The CDR3 runs 14 residues. Here the CDR3 DNA reads TGTGCCATCAGTGAGTCCACAGGCTCCTACGAGCAGTACTTC. Encoded protein: CAISESTGSYEQYF.

In its sample, this clone was seen a few times. The chain combines TRBV10-3 with TRBJ2-2, with 11 bases that match TRBD2. Trimming cost V 6 bases and J 3 bases; bases outside gene matches: 0. This CDR3 spans 14 amino acids. Germline V CDR1 and CDR2: ENHRY, SYGVKD. The CDR3 DNA reads TGTGCCATCAGGACTAGCGGGGACACCGGGGAGCTGTTTTTT. It specifies CAIRTSGDTGELFF.

The J gene is TRBJ1-2, the V gene TRBV19; no clear D gene. There are 14 residues in the CDR3. Germline V CDR1 and CDR2: LNHDA, SQIVND (reference sequence). The V gene lost 3 bases and the J gene lost 6 bases, with 14 bases spanning the gap. The DNA of the CDR3 is TGTGCCAGTAGTATCGCAGTTTCGCTCCATGGCTACACCTTC. Translated: CASSIAVSLHGYTF.

This clone occurred once. The chain carries TRBV7-2 and TRBJ1-5; weak D call: TRBD1 (5 bases). Germline loops: CDR1 SGHTA, CDR2 FQGNSA. V was pared by 5 bases and J by 6 bases, with 14 bases between. The CDR3 loop spans 14 amino acids. CDR3: CASSPNRGSQPQHF. CDR3 sequence (DNA): TGTGCCAGCAGCCCTAACCGGGGGAGTCAGCCCCAGCATTTT.

The V call is TRBV6-5, the J call TRBJ2-7, with 7 nucleotides matching TRBD1. This CDR3 is 13 amino acids long. V shed 5 bases and J 2 bases; nucleotides not matched to a gene: 3. Germline V gene data show CDR1 as MNHEY and CDR2 as SVGAGI. CDR3 bases: TGTGCCAGCAGTCAGGGGGTCACCTACGAGCAGTACTTC. Its protein product is CASSQGVTYEQYF.

DNA for the CDR3: TGTGCCAGTTCGGGGACTACAATCACAGATACGCAGTATTTT. This sequence encodes CASSGTTITDTQYF. The J gene is TRBJ2-3, the V gene TRBV19; TRBD2 agrees at 7 bases. V trimming: 8 bases; J trimming: 2 bases; junction bases outside the gene matches: 7. Per the germline V gene, CDR1 is LNHDA and CDR2 is SQIVND (reference sequence). CDR3 length: 14 residues.

The sample holds one count of this clone. The V gene is TRBV30, the J gene TRBJ2-7; a weak D match, TRBD1 (6 bases). The CDR3 is 13 residues long. Per germline, CDR1 GTSNPN and CDR2 SVGIG (reference sequence). Trimming cost V 2 bases and J 4 bases, with 12 bases left between them. CDR3 DNA sequence: TGTGCCTGGAGTCCGGACAGCCAATACGAGCAGTACTTC. Amino acid sequence: CAWSPDSQYEQYF.

This rearrangement joins TRBV7-3 to TRBJ1-1; 7 bases align to TRBD1. V lost 3 bases to trimming and J lost 7 bases; unmatched junction nucleotides: 5. The CDR3 is 13 amino acids. CDR1 SGHTA and CDR2 FQGTGA come from the germline V gene. The CDR3 spells CASSFRQGLEAFF. The CDR3 coding sequence is TGTGCCAGCAGCTTCCGACAGGGCCTTGAAGCTTTCTTT.

The rearrangement joins TRBV9 to TRBJ2-3; 7 bases are a match to TRBD2. Looked up from germline, CDR1 is SGDLS and CDR2 is YYNGEE. The length of the CDR3 is 17 residues. The trim removed 4 bases at V and 5 bases at J, leaving 16 bases unmatched. Here the CDR3 DNA reads TGTGCCAGCAGCCCGCGTGGGGGGGAACCTGAAGTAGATACGCAGTATTTT. Translated: CASSPRGGEPEVDTQYF.

The sample holds a few counts of this clone. Here the CDR3 DNA reads TGTGCCAGCAGCGCACAGGGTGGTAGCACTGAAGCTTTCTTT. Translation gives CASSAQGGSTEAFF. The chain couples TRBV5-4 to TRBJ1-1, with D perhaps matching TRBD1 (6 bases). The germline V gene has CDR1 SGHNT and CDR2 YYREEE (reference sequence). Trimming took 4 bases from V and 4 from J, leaving 14 bases between them. This CDR3 has 14 residues. The full variable domain, completed using reference TRBV5-4 and TRBJ1-1, is ETGVTQSPTHLIKTRGQQVTLRCSSQSGHNTVSWYQQALGQGPQFIFQYYREEENGRGNFPPRFSGLQFPNYSSELNVNALELDDSALYLCASSAQGGSTEAFFGQGTRLTVV.